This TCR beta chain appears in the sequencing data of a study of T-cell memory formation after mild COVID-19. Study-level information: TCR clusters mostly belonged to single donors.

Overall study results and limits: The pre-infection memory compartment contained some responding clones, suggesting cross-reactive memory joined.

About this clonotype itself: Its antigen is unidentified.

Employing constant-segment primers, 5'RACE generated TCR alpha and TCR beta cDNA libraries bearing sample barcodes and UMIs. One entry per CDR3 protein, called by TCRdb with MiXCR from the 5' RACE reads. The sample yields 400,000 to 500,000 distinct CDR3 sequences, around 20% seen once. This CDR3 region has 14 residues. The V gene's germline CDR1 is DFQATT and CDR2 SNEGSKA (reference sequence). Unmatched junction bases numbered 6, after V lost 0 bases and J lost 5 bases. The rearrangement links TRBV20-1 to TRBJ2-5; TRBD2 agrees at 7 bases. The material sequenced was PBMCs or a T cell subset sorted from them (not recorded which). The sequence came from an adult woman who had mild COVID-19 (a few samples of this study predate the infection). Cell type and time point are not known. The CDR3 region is CSARDVTSMETQYF. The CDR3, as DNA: TGCAGTGCTAGAGACGTGACTAGCATGGAGACCCAGTACTTC.